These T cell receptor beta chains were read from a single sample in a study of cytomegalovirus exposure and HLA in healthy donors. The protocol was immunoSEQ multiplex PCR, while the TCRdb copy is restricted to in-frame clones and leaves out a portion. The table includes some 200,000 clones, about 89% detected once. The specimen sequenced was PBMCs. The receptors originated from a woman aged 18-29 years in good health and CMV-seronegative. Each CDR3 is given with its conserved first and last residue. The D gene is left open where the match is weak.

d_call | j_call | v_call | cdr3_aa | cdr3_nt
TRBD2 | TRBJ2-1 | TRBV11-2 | CASLRASGIHEQFF | TGTGCCAGCCTTCGGGCTAGCGGGATCCATGAGCAGTTCTTC
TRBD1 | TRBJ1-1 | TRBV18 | CASSLGTGGYTEAFF | TGTGCCAGCTCACTAGGGACAGGGGGATACACTGAAGCTTTCTTT
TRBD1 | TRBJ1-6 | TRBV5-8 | CASSLYLDRDSSYNSPLHF | TGTGCCAGCAGCTTGTATTTGGACAGGGACAGCTCCTATAATTCACCCCTCCACTTT
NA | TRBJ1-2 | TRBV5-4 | CASSIDRVGSYTF | TGTGCCAGCTCCATCGACAGAGTAGGGAGCTACACCTTC
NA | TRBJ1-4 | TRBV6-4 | CASSESGGNEKLFF | TGTGCCAGCAGTGAATCCGGGGGGAATGAAAAACTGTTTTTT
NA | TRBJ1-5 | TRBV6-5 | CASRGGNSNQPQHF | TGTGCCAGCAGGGGAGGGAATAGCAATCAGCCCCAGCATTTT
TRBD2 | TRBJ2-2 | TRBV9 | CASSVEPAGGTGELFF | TGTGCCAGCAGCGTAGAGCCAGCGGGAGGCACCGGGGAGCTGTTTTTT
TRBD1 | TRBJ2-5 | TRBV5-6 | CASSLLGQSEETQYF | TGTGCCAGCAGCTTGCTGGGACAGTCGGAAGAGACCCAGTACTTC
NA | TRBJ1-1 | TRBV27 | CASRETRGAAFF | TGTGCCAGTCGCGAAACTCGGGGGGCAGCTTTCTTT
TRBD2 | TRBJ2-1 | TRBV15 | CATGLSGSYFYNEQFF | TGTGCCACAGGGCTTAGCGGGAGCTACTTTTACAATGAGCAGTTCTTC
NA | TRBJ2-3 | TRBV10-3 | CAISPAPTDTQYF | TGTGCCATCAGTCCAGCGCCAACAGATACGCAGTATTTT
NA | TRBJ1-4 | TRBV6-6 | CASIDSATNEKLFF | TGTGCCAGCATTGACAGTGCAACTAATGAAAAACTGTTTTTT
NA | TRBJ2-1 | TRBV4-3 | CASSQVGSDGPSSYNEQFF | TGCGCCAGCAGCCAGGTGGGTAGCGACGGGCCTAGCTCCTACAATGAGCAGTTCTTC